This T cell receptor beta chain stems from a study of human T cells and chemical hapten exposure. Background on the study: Sensitization involved placing 2% DPC onto a 2 cm by 2 cm region of upper inner arm skin. Patients, mostly women, had alopecia areata, alopecia totalis or alopecia universalis.

This CDR3 contains 13 residues. V shed 3 bases and J shed 4 bases, with 9 bases lying between them. Germline V gives CDR1 SNHLY, CDR2 FYNNEI. This clonotype turned up a few times. Authors' analysis steps: Sample-level TCR yields exhibited a median of around 93,000, with a range of roughly 23,224 to 750,000. MiXCR, run by TCRdb on the RACE reads, gives a single entry per CDR3 protein. The V and J calls here are based on TCRdb, not the publication. The profile covers 120,000 to 150,000 distinct CDR3 sequences, with 10% to 15% appearing a single time and 1.3% to 1.5% taken by the ten largest. Time point described: patch test 2, 6 weeks after DPC sensitization. Treatment: therapeutic diphenylcyclopropenone sensitization with weekly scalp DPC. Total RNA was isolated from whole blood that had not been fractionated.

The TCR sequence derives from a woman in her forties or fifties with alopecia areata. Some clones in this sample may be carry-over from other donors' samples. This sequence joins TRBV2 and TRBJ2-5, with a weak D call TRBD2 (6 bases). This material consisted of whole blood, taken in connection with sensitization to the hapten diphenylcyclopropenone (DPC). The CDR3 DNA is TGTGCCAGCAGTGACGGACTAAGAGAGACCCAGTACTTC. Its translation is CASSDGLRETQYF.